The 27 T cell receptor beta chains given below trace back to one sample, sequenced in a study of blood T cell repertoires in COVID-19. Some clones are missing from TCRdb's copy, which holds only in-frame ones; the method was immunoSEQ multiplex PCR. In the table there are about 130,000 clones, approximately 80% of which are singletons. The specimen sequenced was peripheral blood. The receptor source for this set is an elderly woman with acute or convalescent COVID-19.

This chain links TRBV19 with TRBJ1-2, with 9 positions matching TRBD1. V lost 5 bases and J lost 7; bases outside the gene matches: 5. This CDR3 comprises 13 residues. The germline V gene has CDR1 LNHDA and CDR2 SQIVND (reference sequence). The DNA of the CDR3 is TGTGCCAGTAGTGCCGGACAGGGGTTTGGCTACACCTTC. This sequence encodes CASSAGQGFGYTF.

The CDR3 is CASSSDRGRSPLHF. For the CDR3, the DNA is TGTGCCAGCAGCTCTGACAGGGGCCGTTCACCCCTCCACTTT. The rearrangement links TRBV6-5 to TRBJ1-6; 8 bases match TRBD1. With 6 bases clipped from V and 9 bases from J, the junction kept 7 bases outside the gene matches. This CDR3 region has 14 residues. CDR1 is MNHEY, CDR2 SVGAGI, per germline.

The CDR3, as DNA: TGTGCCAGCAGCTCGGGACAGTACTTTGAAAAACTGTTTTTT. It is translated as CASSSGQYFEKLFF. V is TRBV5-6 and J is TRBJ1-4, with 7 bases matching TRBD1. The germline gives CDR1 SGHDT, CDR2 YYEEEE. V trimming: 3 bases; J trimming: 7 bases; junction bases outside the gene matches: 6. This CDR3 region has 14 residues.

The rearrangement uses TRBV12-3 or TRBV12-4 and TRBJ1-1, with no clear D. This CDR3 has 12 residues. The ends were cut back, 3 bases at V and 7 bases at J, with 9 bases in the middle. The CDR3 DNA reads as TGTGCCAGCAGTTTCGGAGGCTTTGAAGCTTTCTTT. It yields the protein CASSFGGFEAFF.

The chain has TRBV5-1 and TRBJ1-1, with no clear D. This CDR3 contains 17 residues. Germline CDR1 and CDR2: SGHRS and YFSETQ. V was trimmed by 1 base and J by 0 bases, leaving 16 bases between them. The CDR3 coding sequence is TGCGCCAGCAGCTTGCTAGCAGGAATGACGATGAACACTGAAGCTTTCTTT. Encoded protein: CASSLLAGMTMNTEAFF.

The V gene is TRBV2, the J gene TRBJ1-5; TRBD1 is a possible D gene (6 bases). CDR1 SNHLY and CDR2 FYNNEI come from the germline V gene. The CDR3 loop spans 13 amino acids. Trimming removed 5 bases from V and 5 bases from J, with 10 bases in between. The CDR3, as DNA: TGTGCCAGCAGTCCTGAGGGGGATCAGCCCCAGCATTTT. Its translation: CASSPEGDQPQHF.

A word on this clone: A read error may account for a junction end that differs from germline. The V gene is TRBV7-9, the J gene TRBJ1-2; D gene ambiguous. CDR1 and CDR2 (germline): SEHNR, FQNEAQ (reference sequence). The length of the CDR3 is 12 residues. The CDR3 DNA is TGTGCCAGCAGCTACGGAGCCGATGGCTGCACCTTC. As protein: CASSYGADGCTF. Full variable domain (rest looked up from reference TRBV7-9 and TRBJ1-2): DTGVSQNPRHKITKRGQNVTFRCDPISEHNRLYWYRQTLGQGPEFLTYFQNEAQLEKSRLLSDRFSAERPKGSFSTLEIQRTEQGDSAMYLCASSYGADGCTFGSGTRLTVV.

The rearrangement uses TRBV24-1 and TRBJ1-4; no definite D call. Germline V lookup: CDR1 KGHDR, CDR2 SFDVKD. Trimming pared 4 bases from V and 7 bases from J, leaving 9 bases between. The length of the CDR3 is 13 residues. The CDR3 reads CATSERPFEKLFF. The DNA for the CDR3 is TGTGCCACCAGTGAGCGGCCCTTTGAAAAACTGTTTTTT.

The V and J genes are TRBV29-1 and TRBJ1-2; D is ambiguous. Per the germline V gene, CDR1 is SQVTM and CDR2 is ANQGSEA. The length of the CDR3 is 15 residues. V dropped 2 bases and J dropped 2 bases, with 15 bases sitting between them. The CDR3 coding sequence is TGCAGCGTTGAATCGATGGAGGCTCCAAACTATGGCTACACCTTC. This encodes CSVESMEAPNYGYTF.

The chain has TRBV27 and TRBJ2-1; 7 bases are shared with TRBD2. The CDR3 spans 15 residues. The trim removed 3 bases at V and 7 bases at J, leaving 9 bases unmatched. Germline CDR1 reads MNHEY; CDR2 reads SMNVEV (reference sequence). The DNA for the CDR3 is TGTGCCAGCAGTTTCGAGAGACTAGCAAGGAATGAGCAGTTCTTC. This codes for CASSFERLARNEQFF.

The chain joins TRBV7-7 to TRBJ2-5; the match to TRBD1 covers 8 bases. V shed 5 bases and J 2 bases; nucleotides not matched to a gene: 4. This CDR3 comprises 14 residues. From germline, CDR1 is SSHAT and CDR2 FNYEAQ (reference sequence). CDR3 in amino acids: CASSPDRVQETQYF. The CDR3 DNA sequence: TGTGCCAGCAGCCCGGACAGGGTACAAGAGACCCAGTACTTC.

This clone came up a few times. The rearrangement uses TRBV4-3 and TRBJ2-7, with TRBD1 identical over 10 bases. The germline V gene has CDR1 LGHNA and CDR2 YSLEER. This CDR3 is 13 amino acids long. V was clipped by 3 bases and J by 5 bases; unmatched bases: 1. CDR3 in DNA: TGCGCCAGCAGCCAGACAGGGGGCAACGAGCAGTACTTC. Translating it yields CASSQTGGNEQYF.

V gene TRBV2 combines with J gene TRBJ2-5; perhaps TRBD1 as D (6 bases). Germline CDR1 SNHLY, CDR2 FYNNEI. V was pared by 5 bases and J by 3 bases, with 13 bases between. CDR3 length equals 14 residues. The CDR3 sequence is CASSRGQLEETQYF. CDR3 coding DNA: TGTGCCAGCAGTAGAGGACAGCTTGAAGAGACCCAGTACTTC.

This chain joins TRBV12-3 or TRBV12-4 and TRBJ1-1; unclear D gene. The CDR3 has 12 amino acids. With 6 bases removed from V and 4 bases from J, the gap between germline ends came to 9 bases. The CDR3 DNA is TGTGCCAGCAGCCGGACTCTCACTGAAGCTTTCTTT. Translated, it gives CASSRTLTEAFF.

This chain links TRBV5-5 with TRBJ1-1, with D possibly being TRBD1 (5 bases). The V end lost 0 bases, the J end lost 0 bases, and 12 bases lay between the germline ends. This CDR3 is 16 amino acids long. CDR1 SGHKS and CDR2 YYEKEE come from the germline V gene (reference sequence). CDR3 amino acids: CASSLGRQSMNTEAFF. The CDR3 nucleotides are TGTGCCAGCAGCTTGGGGCGACAGAGCATGAACACTGAAGCTTTCTTT.

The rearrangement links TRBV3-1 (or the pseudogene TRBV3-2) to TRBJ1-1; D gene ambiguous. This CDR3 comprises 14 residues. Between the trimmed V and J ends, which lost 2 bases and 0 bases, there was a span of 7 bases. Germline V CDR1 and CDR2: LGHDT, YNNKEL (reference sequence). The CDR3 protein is CASSQFSLNTEAFF. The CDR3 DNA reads TGTGCCAGCAGCCAATTCAGTTTGAACACTGAAGCTTTCTTT.

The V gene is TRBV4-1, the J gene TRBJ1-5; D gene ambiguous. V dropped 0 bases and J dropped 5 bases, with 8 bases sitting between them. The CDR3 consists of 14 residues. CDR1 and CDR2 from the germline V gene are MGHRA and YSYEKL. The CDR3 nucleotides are TGCGCCAGCAGCCAAGACCTGCGGGATCAGCCCCAGCATTTT. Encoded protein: CASSQDLRDQPQHF.

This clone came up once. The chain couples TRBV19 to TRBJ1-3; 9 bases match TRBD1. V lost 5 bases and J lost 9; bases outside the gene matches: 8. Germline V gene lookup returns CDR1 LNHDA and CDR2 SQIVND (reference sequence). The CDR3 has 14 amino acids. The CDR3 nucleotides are TGTGCCAGTAGTCTTGGACAGGGGCTTAGCACCATATATTTT. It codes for CASSLGQGLSTIYF.

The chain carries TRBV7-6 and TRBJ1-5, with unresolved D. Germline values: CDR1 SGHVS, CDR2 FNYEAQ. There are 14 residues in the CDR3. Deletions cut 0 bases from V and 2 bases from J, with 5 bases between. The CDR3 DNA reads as TGTGCCAGCAGCTTAGCCGGGGGCAATCAGCCCCAGCATTTT. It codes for CASSLAGGNQPQHF.

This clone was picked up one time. The CDR3 sequence is CASSEQGRNTEAFF. The CDR3 nucleotides are TGTGCCAGCAGTGAACAGGGGAGGAACACTGAAGCTTTCTTT. V is TRBV6-1 and J is TRBJ1-1, with D tentatively TRBD1 (6 bases). The V end was cut by 2 bases, the J end by 1 base, with 8 bases between. Germline values: CDR1 MNHNS, CDR2 SASEGT. The CDR3 has 14 residues.

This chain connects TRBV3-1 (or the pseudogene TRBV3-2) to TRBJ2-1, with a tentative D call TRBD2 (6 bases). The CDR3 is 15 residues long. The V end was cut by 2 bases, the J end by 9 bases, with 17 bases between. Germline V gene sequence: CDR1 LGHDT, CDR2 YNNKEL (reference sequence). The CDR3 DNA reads TGTGCCAGCAGCCAATGGGAGCGTAGGGAGGTTGAGCAGTTCTTC. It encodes CASSQWERREVEQFF.

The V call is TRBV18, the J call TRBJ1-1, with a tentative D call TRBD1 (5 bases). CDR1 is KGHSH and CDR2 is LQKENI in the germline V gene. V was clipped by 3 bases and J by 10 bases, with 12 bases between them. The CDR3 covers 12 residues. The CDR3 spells CASSPVRQGAFF. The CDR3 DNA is TGTGCCAGCTCACCGGTAAGGCAGGGAGCTTTCTTT.

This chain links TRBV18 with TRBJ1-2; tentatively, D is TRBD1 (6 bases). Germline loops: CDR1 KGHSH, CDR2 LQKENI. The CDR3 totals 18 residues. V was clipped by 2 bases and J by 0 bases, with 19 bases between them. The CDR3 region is CASSPMTPRGRANYGYTF. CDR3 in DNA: TGTGCCAGCTCACCAATGACACCCAGGGGTAGAGCTAACTATGGCTACACCTTC.

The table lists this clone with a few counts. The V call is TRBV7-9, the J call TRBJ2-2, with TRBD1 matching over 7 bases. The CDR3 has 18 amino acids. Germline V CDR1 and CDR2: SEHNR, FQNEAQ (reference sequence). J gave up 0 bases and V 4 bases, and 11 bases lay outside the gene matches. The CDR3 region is CASSSSSGQTSNTGELFF. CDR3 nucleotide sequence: TGTGCCAGCAGCTCATCCTCGGGACAGACCTCGAACACCGGGGAGCTGTTTTTT.

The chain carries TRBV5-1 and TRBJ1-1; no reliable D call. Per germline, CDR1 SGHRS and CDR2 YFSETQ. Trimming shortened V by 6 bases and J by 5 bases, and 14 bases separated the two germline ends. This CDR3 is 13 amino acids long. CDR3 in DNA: TGCGCCAGCATGGGGAGTCGAGGGACTGAAGCTTTCTTT. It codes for CASMGSRGTEAFF.

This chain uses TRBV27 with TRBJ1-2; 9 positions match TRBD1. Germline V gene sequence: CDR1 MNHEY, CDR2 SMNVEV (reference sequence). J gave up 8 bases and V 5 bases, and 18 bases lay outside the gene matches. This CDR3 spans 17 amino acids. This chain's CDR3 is CASSPDPSRQGVKGYTF. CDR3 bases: TGTGCCAGCAGTCCGGACCCATCTCGACAGGGGGTAAAAGGCTACACCTTC.

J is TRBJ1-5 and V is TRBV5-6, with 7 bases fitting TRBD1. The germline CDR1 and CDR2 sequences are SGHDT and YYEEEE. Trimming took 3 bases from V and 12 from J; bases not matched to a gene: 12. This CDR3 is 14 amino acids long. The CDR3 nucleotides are TGTGCCAGCAGCTCCAACAGGGGAGGACGCCTCCAGCATTTT. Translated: CASSSNRGGRLQHF.